Below, 28 T cell receptor beta chains from the same sample are listed, as sequenced in a study of response to subunit inactivated influenza vaccine (dated 2018 in TCRdb). The library was built by means of RT-PCR. The sample was run on an Illumina HiSeq 2500. TCRdb applied fastp at Q25 and MiXCR to the public reads, then kept only in-frame beta chains. Every CDR3 protein is listed once, alongside the most common genes and DNA of its rows. The sample table lists more than 550,000 distinct CDR3 sequences, over 9% of them with a count of one. The ten largest clones add up to about 10% of the sample. A further study also used this sample, focusing on T cells expressing NK-cell markers. As the second study states: 5'RACE template switching, by which a universal primer site and unique molecular identifiers were added, was used to make TCR beta cDNA libraries.

The material was PBMCs from blood, obtained on the day of vaccination. These receptor sequences come from a man in his fifties who received an inactivated influenza vaccine. Donor details come from another sample of the same person, matched by shared clones.

This clonotype has a count of ten or more. The J gene is TRBJ2-3, the V gene TRBV2, with D possibly TRBD2 on 6 matching bases. Deletions cut 8 bases from V and 1 base from J, with 7 bases between. The CDR3 spans 12 residues. Germline V gene data show CDR1 as SNHLY and CDR2 as FYNNEI. Here the CDR3 reads CASGEGTDTQYF. In DNA, the CDR3 is TGTGCCAGCGGGGAGGGCACAGATACGCAGTATTTT.

The rearrangement uses TRBV11-2 and TRBJ1-1; the D gene is possibly TRBD1 (5 bases). This CDR3 region has 13 residues. Germline CDR1 is SGHAT and CDR2 is FQNNGV. The germline V and J ends were trimmed by 0 bases and 11 bases, with 13 bases remaining between them. The CDR3 spells CASSLEYGADAFF. The CDR3 region has the DNA TGTGCCAGCAGCTTAGAATATGGGGCCGACGCTTTCTTT.

CDR3 sequence: CASIWGADYNEQFF. CDR3 sequence (DNA): TGTGCCAGCATCTGGGGGGCCGACTACAATGAGCAGTTCTTC. The chain combines TRBV12-3 or TRBV12-4 with TRBJ2-1; D is tentatively TRBD1 or TRBD2 (6 bases each). The V and J ends lost 7 bases and 3 bases respectively, with 13 bases between them. The CDR3 length is 14 residues.

This chain links TRBV5-6 with TRBJ2-1; D is unclear. The CDR3 has 11 residues. In germline, CDR1 is SGHDT, CDR2 YYEEEE. V was trimmed by 4 bases and J by 8 bases, leaving 7 bases between them. In DNA, the CDR3 is TGTGCCAGCAGCGAACCAGATGAGCAGTTCTTC. Its translation is CASSEPDEQFF.

The gene calls are TRBV6-2 or TRBV6-3 and TRBJ2-1; D unclear. V lost 2 bases, J lost 0 bases, and 8 bases lay in between. The germline gives CDR1 MNHEY, CDR2 SVGEGT. The CDR3 is 15 amino acids. The CDR3 loop is CASSYGVSSYNEQFF. The CDR3 DNA follows: TGTGCCAGCAGTTACGGGGTTAGCTCCTACAATGAGCAGTTCTTC.

This clonotype was observed many times. The chain joins TRBV6-1 to TRBJ2-3; 7 nucleotides agree with TRBD2. The trim removed 3 bases at V and 7 bases at J, leaving 13 bases unmatched. CDR1 is MNHNS, CDR2 SASEGT, per germline. CDR3 length: 16 residues. As DNA, the CDR3 is TGTGCCAGCAGTGACGCAGGGATGGGCGGGAGAAATACGCAGTATTTT. Its protein product is CASSDAGMGGRNTQYF.

This clonotype came up a few times. The chain is built from TRBV30 and TRBJ2-2, with TRBD2 matching over 12 bases. This CDR3 has 16 residues. CDR1 is GTSNPN and CDR2 is SVGIG in the germline V gene (reference sequence). J was trimmed by 2 bases and V by 5 bases; bases with no gene match: 6. Here the CDR3 DNA reads TGTGCCTGGGCGACTAGCGGGAGTGGTAACACCGGGGAGCTGTTTTTT. It codes for CAWATSGSGNTGELFF.

This clonotype was detected a few times. This sequence joins TRBV24-1 and TRBJ2-2, with a tentative D call TRBD1 (6 bases). There are 13 residues in the CDR3. Per the germline V gene, CDR1 is KGHDR and CDR2 is SFDVKD. V lost 8 bases, J lost 0 bases, and 6 bases lay in between. In nucleotides, the CDR3 is TGTGCCACCAACAGGGCGAACACCGGGGAGCTGTTTTTT. It specifies CATNRANTGELFF.

This clonotype was detected only a few times. This chain's CDR3 is CASSPNLLAGGTTEQFF. CDR3 DNA sequence: TGTGCCAGCTCACCAAATCTACTAGCGGGGGGTACCACGGAGCAGTTCTTC. The rearrangement joins TRBV18 to TRBJ2-1, with 12 bases identical to TRBD2. The CDR3 is 17 residues long. Germline values: CDR1 KGHSH, CDR2 LQKENI. V trimming: 2 bases; J trimming: 10 bases; junction bases outside the gene matches: 12.

In its sample, this clonotype was seen many times. The V and J genes are TRBV20-1 and TRBJ2-7; 7 nucleotides match TRBD2. Germline lookup yields CDR1 DFQATT and CDR2 SNEGSKA (reference sequence). The CDR3 spans 12 residues. After removal of 3 bases from V and 5 bases from J, the junction contained 4 bases not matched to a gene. CDR3 region: CSARGLNNEQYF. DNA of the CDR3: TGCAGTGCTAGGGGACTAAATAACGAGCAGTACTTC.

This chain uses TRBV6-1 with TRBJ1-2, with D possibly TRBD1 on 6 matching bases. Germline V gene lookup returns CDR1 MNHNS and CDR2 SASEGT. This CDR3 comprises 13 residues. V gave up 6 bases and J gave up 8 bases, with 16 bases separating them. In DNA, the CDR3 is TGTGCCAGCAGCACTCCCGGGACAACGGGCTACACCTTC. Translation: CASSTPGTTGYTF.

This clonotype came up many times. This chain joins TRBV4-2 and TRBJ2-3; 9 nucleotides line up with TRBD2. This CDR3 has 18 residues. Germline trimming cut 1 base from V and 2 bases from J; bases unmatched to any gene: 10. Germline assignment: CDR1 LGHNA and CDR2 YNFKEQ. The CDR3 DNA follows: TGTGCCAGCAGCCAAGTATCCCTAGCGGGGATACTCACAGATACGCAGTATTTT. This sequence encodes CASSQVSLAGILTDTQYF.

This clonotype was counted only a few times. Given a much more abundant clone one base away, this may be a read error. V and J are TRBV29-1 and TRBJ2-5; the D gene could be TRBD1 or TRBD2 (5 bases each). Looked up from germline, CDR1 is SQVTM and CDR2 is ANQGSEA. This CDR3 comprises 16 residues. Trimming shortened V by 2 bases and J by 1 base, and 17 bases separated the two germline ends. This chain's CDR3 is CSVETGAPGCQETQYF. Here the CDR3 DNA reads TGCAGCGTTGAAACCGGGGCCCCGGGGTGCCAAGAGACCCAGTACTTC. Full variable domain (remainder filled in from reference TRBV29-1 and TRBJ2-5): SAVISQKPSRDICQRGTSLTIQCQVDSQVTMMFWYRQQPGQSLTLIATANQGSEATYESGFVIDKFPISRPNLTFSTLTVSNMSPEDSSIYLCSVETGAPGCQETQYFGPGTRLLVL.

This clonotype has a handful of counts. The rearrangement links TRBV7-8 to TRBJ2-7; 7 bases fit TRBD1. The length of the CDR3 is 13 residues. V lost 5 bases and J lost 11; bases outside the gene matches: 12. Per the germline V gene, CDR1 is SGHVS and CDR2 is FQNEAQ. Written as DNA, the CDR3 is TGTGCCAGCAGCCTAGACCCACAGGGGCGGGAGTACTTC. Residues: CASSLDPQGREYF.

This clonotype was detected a few times. The chain combines TRBV5-1 with TRBJ1-6, with D possibly TRBD1 on 6 matching bases. V shed 4 bases and J shed 7 bases, with 15 bases lying between them. This CDR3 has 15 residues. Germline CDR1 reads SGHRS; CDR2 reads YFSETQ. CDR3 sequence: CASSPWQGWNSPLHF. In DNA, the CDR3 is TGCGCCAGCAGCCCGTGGCAGGGGTGGAATTCACCCCTCCACTTT. The full variable domain, in which reference TRBV5-1 and TRBJ1-6 provide the parts outside the CDR3, is KAGVTQTPRYLIKTRGQQVTLSCSPISGHRSVSWYQQTPGQGLQFLFEYFSETQRNKGNFPGRFSGRQFSNSRSEMNVSTLELGDSALYLCASSPWQGWNSPLHFGNGTRLTVT.

The chain employs TRBV20-1 and TRBJ2-7; the D gene is possibly TRBD1 (6 bases). The CDR3 covers 13 residues. V was shortened by 6 bases and J by 4 bases, with 16 bases between the two germline ends. CDR1 and CDR2 (germline): DFQATT, SNEGSKA (reference sequence). Written as DNA, the CDR3 is TGCAGTGCCAAGTCCCGGGACATTTACGAGCAGTACTTC. Protein sequence: CSAKSRDIYEQYF.

J is TRBJ2-1 and V is TRBV27; the match to TRBD2 covers 12 bases. CDR3 length: 17 residues. Per the germline V gene, CDR1 is MNHEY and CDR2 is SMNVEV (reference sequence). J gave up 6 bases and V 5 bases, and 11 bases lay outside the gene matches. The CDR3 spells CASSPRTSGMRVNEQFF. The DNA of the CDR3 is TGTGCCAGCAGTCCGAGGACTAGCGGGATGAGAGTCAATGAGCAGTTCTTC.

The chain joins TRBV11-2 to TRBJ1-6; no definite D call. V gave up 1 base and J gave up 0 bases, with 19 bases separating them. Looked up from germline, CDR1 is SGHAT and CDR2 is FQNNGV. The CDR3 totals 20 residues. The CDR3 bases are TGTGCCAGCAGCTTAGTAGACGTTTTCGGGGATTACTCCTATAATTCACCCCTCCACTTT. Translation: CASSLVDVFGDYSYNSPLHF.

This clonotype has just a few counts. CDR3 DNA: TGTGCCAGCAGCTTAATCGGGGGCGCCGGGGAGCTGTTTTTT. Its translation: CASSLIGGAGELFF. The J gene is TRBJ2-2, the V gene TRBV7-9; D may correspond to TRBD1 or TRBD2 (6 bases each). This CDR3 region has 14 residues. CDR1 SEHNR and CDR2 FQNEAQ come from the germline V gene (reference sequence). V was clipped by 2 bases and J by 6 bases, with 10 bases between them.

The table lists this clonotype with a few counts. This chain connects TRBV30 to TRBJ2-1; D tentatively reads TRBD1 or TRBD2 (5 bases each). V lost 5 bases to trimming and J lost 10 bases, with 12 bases between them. Germline V gives CDR1 GTSNPN, CDR2 SVGIG (reference sequence). The CDR3 runs to 11 residues. CDR3 amino acids: CAWGAEREQFF. Written as DNA, the CDR3 is TGTGCCTGGGGGGCCGAGCGGGAGCAGTTCTTC.

This clonotype has a handful of counts. The V gene is TRBV7-6, the J gene TRBJ2-6; TRBD2 matches at 12 bases. Germline V gene sequence: CDR1 SGHVS, CDR2 FNYEAQ. The CDR3 covers 19 residues. V lost 5 bases and J lost 0; bases outside the gene matches: 8. Here the CDR3 reads CASSPGLAGHRSGANVLTF. CDR3 coding DNA: TGTGCCAGCAGCCCTGGACTAGCGGGACATCGCTCTGGGGCCAACGTCCTGACTTTC.

This chain links TRBV20-1 with TRBJ2-2; TRBD2 matches 9 bases. CDR1 is DFQATT and CDR2 is SNEGSKA in the germline V gene (reference sequence). This CDR3 has 15 residues. V trimming: 3 bases; J trimming: 3 bases; junction bases outside the gene matches: 5. As DNA, the CDR3 is TGCAGTGCTAGGCCCGCGGGAGGGTACACCGGGGAGCTGTTTTTT. Protein product: CSARPAGGYTGELFF.

CDR3 nucleotides: TGCAGTGCTAGAGATACTCTATCCCGGGGCGGGGAGCTGTTTTTT. Encoded protein: CSARDTLSRGGELFF. This chain links TRBV20-1 with TRBJ2-2; perhaps TRBD2 as D (5 bases). CDR1 and CDR2 (germline): DFQATT, SNEGSKA (reference sequence). Trimming took off 0 bases at V and 7 bases at J, with 15 bases between the two ends. This CDR3 comprises 15 residues.

This clonotype was seen repeatedly, ten times or more. V gene TRBV25-1 combines with J gene TRBJ2-3, with a weak D call TRBD1 (5 bases). Germline values: CDR1 MGHDK, CDR2 SYGVNS. There are 13 residues in the CDR3. Trimming took off 4 bases at V and 3 bases at J, with 8 bases between the two ends. CDR3 DNA: TGTGCCAGCAGTGGCAGGGTTACAGATACGCAGTATTTT. The encoded protein is CASSGRVTDTQYF.

This clonotype was counted ten times or more. The rearrangement joins TRBV12-3 or TRBV12-4 to TRBJ1-5; no definite D call. V was clipped by 6 bases and J by 3 bases, with 15 bases between them. This CDR3 spans 15 amino acids. CDR3 loop: CASRLGLVDNQPQHF. The DNA for the CDR3 is TGTGCCAGCAGACTCGGACTGGTAGACAATCAGCCCCAGCATTTT.

The chain recombines TRBV11-2 with TRBJ2-2; D is possibly TRBD1 (6 bases). This CDR3 has 17 amino acids. Trimming removed 4 bases from V and 4 bases from J, with 19 bases in between. Germline loops: CDR1 SGHAT, CDR2 FQNNGV. In DNA form, the CDR3 reads TGTGCCAGCAGCTATTCGGCCGCAGGGGCGTCCACCGGGGAGCTGTTTTTT. Residues: CASSYSAAGASTGELFF.

CDR3 in amino acids: CASSFTPTYEQYF. The DNA of the CDR3 is TGTGCCAGCAGCTTTACCCCTACCTACGAGCAGTACTTC. The chain is built from TRBV7-2 and TRBJ2-7; D unclear. The V end lost 3 bases, the J end lost 2 bases, and 8 bases lay between the germline ends. This CDR3 is 13 amino acids long. In germline, CDR1 is SGHTA, CDR2 FQGNSA.

The V call is TRBV12-3 or TRBV12-4, the J call TRBJ2-4; D is ambiguous. Trimming removed 3 bases at V and 5 bases at J, with 20 bases between. The CDR3 extends over 17 amino acids. This CDR3 is CASSFRQVRGAQNIQYF. The DNA of the CDR3 is TGTGCCAGCAGTTTTCGTCAGGTGCGCGGCGCCCAAAACATTCAGTACTTC.